Listed below are T cell receptor beta chains from one sample, sequenced in a study of cytomegalovirus exposure and HLA in healthy donors. Data came from immunoSEQ multiplex PCR; TCRdb stores just in-frame clones and leaves some out. The sample consists of about 82,000 clones, 60% to 80% of them appearing once. Sequences were obtained from PBMCs. The receptors were sampled from a woman between 50 and 59 years old in good health and CMV-seropositive. The CDR3 runs from the conserved cysteine through the conserved F or W. The D gene is left open where the match is weak. Size is stated for part of the rows, as once, few or many counts, or as a class when the clone is expanded.

size	J	V	D	DNA	CDR3
once	TRBJ2-2	TRBV7-7	TRBD1	TGTGCTAGCAGCTTGGCCGGGACAGGGGGGAATGCCGGGGAGCTGTTTTTT	CASSLAGTGGNAGELFF
few	TRBJ2-2	TRBV4-1	NA	TGCGCCAGCAGCCAAGACGCAGGGTACGCCGGGGAGCTGTTTTTT	CASSQDAGYAGELFF
once	TRBJ2-7	TRBV27	NA	TGTGCCAGCAGTTACGGCAGGGGCCCCTACGAGCAGTACTTC	CASSYGRGPYEQYF
NA	TRBJ1-4	TRBV6-1	TRBD1	TGTGCCAGCAGTGAAGAAAGGGGACAGGGCTATGAAAAACTGTTTTTT	CASSEERGQGYEKLFF
NA	TRBJ2-2	TRBV19	TRBD2	TGTGCCAGTAGTATGACTAGCGGGAGAGCCGGGGAGCTGTTTTTT	CASSMTSGRAGELFF
NA	TRBJ2-1	TRBV10-3	TRBD2	TGTGCCATCCGGACGGGACTAGCTGTAGTGAATGAGCAGTTCTTC	CAIRTGLAVVNEQFF
NA	TRBJ1-1	TRBV19	TRBD1	TGTGCCAGTAGCGCCCCGACAGGGTTTGCTTTCTTT	CASSAPTGFAFF
NA	TRBJ1-1	TRBV20-1	NA	TGCAGTGCTAGAGATGGCGGGCAAGCTTTCTTT	CSARDGGQAFF
few	TRBJ2-1	TRBV7-9	TRBD2	TGTGCCAGCAGCTCGGGAGGGGTTCTAGCGGGAGGTAACAATGAGCAGTTCTTC	CASSSGGVLAGGNNEQFF
once	TRBJ2-3	TRBV27	NA	TGTGCCAGCAGTTTCTCCGCGGATACGCAGTATTTT	CASSFSADTQYF
NA	TRBJ2-7	TRBV6-1	NA	TGTGCCAGCGGGGCATCCATGTGGGAGCAGTACTTC	CASGASMWEQYF
NA	TRBJ1-1	TRBV14	TRBD1	TGTGCCAGCGGCCAAGGACACAGGGGTGCTGAAGCTTTCTTT	CASGQGHRGAEAFF
NA	TRBJ1-1	TRBV2	NA	TGTGCCAGCGGGCTGATGAACACTGAAGCTTTCTTT	CASGLMNTEAFF
NA	TRBJ2-3	TRBV5-1	TRBD2	TGCGCCAGCAGCCCAGGGACTAGCGGGAGCGCAGATACGCAGTATTTT	CASSPGTSGSADTQYF
NA	TRBJ2-7	TRBV29-1	TRBD2	TGCAGCGTTTCTATGACTAGCCAGGGAGAGCAGTACTTC	CSVSMTSQGEQYF
NA	TRBJ2-1	TRBV9	TRBD2	TGTGCCAGCAGCGAAAGACTAGCGGACTACAATGAGCAGTTCTTC	CASSERLADYNEQFF
NA	TRBJ2-5	TRBV28	NA	TGTGCCAGCAGTTTCCGGGACTACCAAGAGACCCAGTACTTC	CASSFRDYQETQYF
NA	TRBJ2-5	TRBV6-6	TRBD2	TGTGCCAGCAGTTCCGGGACTAGAGAGACCCAGTACTTC	CASSSGTRETQYF
NA	TRBJ1-2	TRBV5-1	TRBD1	TGCGCCAGCAGCTTGTCCCAGGGGGTAGAGTATGGCTACACCTTC	CASSLSQGVEYGYTF
NA	TRBJ2-1	TRBV10-1	TRBD2	TGCGCCAGCAGTGAGTGGGGCGGGAGTAGGCCGAATGAGCAGTTCTTC	CASSEWGGSRPNEQFF
NA	TRBJ2-7	TRBV30	NA	TGTGCCTGGAGTGTACTTCACTACGAGCAGTACTTC	CAWSVLHYEQYF
NA	TRBJ1-1	TRBV5-1	TRBD1	TGCGCCAGCAGCTTGGGCCAGGGGGCGTTGGGGAACACTGAAGCTTTCTTT	CASSLGQGALGNTEAFF
NA	TRBJ2-5	TRBV5-4	TRBD1	TGTGCCAGCACGCAGTTGACAGGGGCGTACCAAGAGACCCAGTACTTC	CASTQLTGAYQETQYF
NA	TRBJ1-1	TRBV6-1	NA	TGTGCCAGCGAATCCGCTATGAACACTGAAGCTTTCTTT	CASESAMNTEAFF
few	TRBJ1-1	TRBV5-5	TRBD1	TGTGCCAGCAGCTTAACTCGAGACAGGGGAGAAGCTGAAGCTTTCTTT	CASSLTRDRGEAEAFF
NA	TRBJ2-4	TRBV27	TRBD1	TGTGCCAGCAGCCGGACAGGGGGCAACATTCAGTACTTC	CASSRTGGNIQYF
NA	TRBJ1-1	TRBV7-9	NA	TGTGCCAGCAAAAGCGGAGGGAACACTGAAGCTTTCTTT	CASKSGGNTEAFF
NA	TRBJ2-7	TRBV19	TRBD2	TGTGCCAGTAGTATAAGAGCGGGGATTTACGAGCAGTACTTC	CASSIRAGIYEQYF
NA	TRBJ2-7	TRBV2	NA	TGTGCCAGCACCCCAGGGGACTACCCGTACGAGCAGTACTTC	CASTPGDYPYEQYF
NA	TRBJ1-5	TRBV2	TRBD1	TGTGCCCGACGGACAGGGCATAGCAATCAGCCCCAGCATTTT	CARRTGHSNQPQHF
NA	TRBJ2-3	TRBV6-4	TRBD1	TGTGCCAGCAGGCTTACAGGGGGTGATACGCAGTATTTT	CASRLTGGDTQYF
NA	TRBJ1-1	TRBV9	TRBD1	TGTGCCAGCAGCCCTGAGGACAGGGGGATGTACACTGAAGCTTTCTTT	CASSPEDRGMYTEAFF
NA	TRBJ2-7	TRBV29-1	NA	TGCAGCGTTGACCACACCTCCTACGAGCAGTACTTC	CSVDHTSYEQYF
NA	TRBJ2-7	TRBV6-6	NA	TGTGCCAGCAGTTACAAATCGACGAGAGGGGGCGAGCAGTACTTC	CASSYKSTRGGEQYF
NA	TRBJ2-2	TRBV28	NA	TGTGCCAGCAACCCTCGGAGGGCCTGGGACACCGGGGAGCTGTTTTTT	CASNPRRAWDTGELFF
once	TRBJ2-3	TRBV30	TRBD1	TGTGCCTGGGGACAGGGGGCTAGCACAGATACGCAGTATTTT	CAWGQGASTDTQYF